This TCR beta chain was recorded in a study of cytomegalovirus exposure and HLA in healthy donors. Study results and limitations: Sequencing depth across donors, presence/absence analyses assumed, was roughly uniform. In a later analysis, common viral pathogens appeared linked to several of the most significant clusters. An analysis done earlier found most TCR beta V segments productive about 87% or about 30% of the time.

The PCR employed 60 Vbeta primers together with 13 Jbeta primers. Measured with immunoSEQ multiplex PCR; TCRdb has only the in-frame clones, and not every one. The sample lists 150,000 to 180,000 clones; 74% were seen once. Concerning this clone itself: The antigen is undetermined.

From germline, CDR1 is SNHLY and CDR2 FYNNEI. With V trimmed by 8 bases and J by 8 bases, 3 bases remained unmatched. The CDR3 sequence is 13 residues long. The sequenced sample consisted of PBMCs. This receptor was taken from a young man in good health and CMV-seronegative. The chain carries TRBV2 and TRBJ2-2; 12 nucleotides match TRBD2. The CDR3 sequence is CASGGTSGGELFF. CDR3 DNA sequence: TGTGCCAGCGGCGGGACTAGCGGGGGGGAGCTGTTTTTT.